Shown below are 4 T cell receptor beta chains from a single sample sequenced in a study of HIV-infected children after antiretroviral therapy interruption. Unique molecular identifiers were included in an RNA-based 3' RACE TCR library. MiXCR was run by TCRdb on the 3' RACE reads, yielding one entry per CDR3 protein. The sample lists about 89,000 distinct CDR3 sequences, approximately 6.9% seen once, with roughly 1.1% in the top ten. Sample treatment: PENTA 11 planned treatment interruption arm or continuous ART arm. Specimen: CD45RA+ CD4+ T cells from PBMCs, pooled from several time points, collected from a donor given antiretroviral therapy, either interrupted or continuous. Noted subset: naive CD4+ CD45RA+ CD45RO- T cells. These receptors were taken from a pool of human donors with HIV.

V usage is TRBV15 and J usage is TRBJ2-7, with TRBD2 matching 10 bases. Germline V gene lookup returns CDR1 LNHNV and CDR2 YYDKDF (reference sequence). J was trimmed by 4 bases and V by 0 bases; bases with no gene match: 6. This CDR3 contains 16 residues. CDR3: CATSRERSSGGYEQYF. CDR3 DNA sequence: TGTGCCACCAGCAGAGAGAGGTCTAGCGGGGGTTACGAGCAGTACTTC.

This clonotype has at least ten counts. V usage is TRBV19 and J usage is TRBJ2-7; TRBD1 matches at 10 bases. This CDR3 is 16 amino acids long. Trimming cost V 6 bases and J 7 bases; bases outside gene matches: 15. From germline, CDR1 is LNHDA and CDR2 SQIVND (reference sequence). The CDR3 loop is CASSQNTGTGVGEQYF. The CDR3 DNA reads TGTGCCAGTAGCCAAAATACCGGGACAGGGGTCGGGGAGCAGTACTTC.

The table lists this clonotype with a few counts. The chain links TRBV12-3 or TRBV12-4 to TRBJ1-2, with a tentative D call TRBD1 (5 bases). Between the trimmed V and J ends, which lost 3 bases and 3 bases, there was a span of 8 bases. CDR3 length: 13 amino acids. The CDR3 spells CASSLQGDYGYTF. CDR3 nucleotide sequence: TGTGCCAGCAGTTTGCAGGGAGACTATGGCTACACCTTC.

This clonotype was seen repeatedly, ten times or more. The gene calls are TRBV4-2 and TRBJ1-2; no clear D. In germline, CDR1 is LGHNA, CDR2 YNFKEQ. V was shortened by 0 bases and J by 6 bases, with 5 bases between the two germline ends. CDR3 size: 12 residues. This CDR3 reads CASSQDLDGYTF. In DNA, the CDR3 is TGTGCCAGCAGCCAAGATTTGGATGGCTACACCTTC.